This passage covers 28 T cell receptor beta chains from one sample sequenced in a study of T cell repertoires in cytomegalovirus infection (dated by TCRdb to about 2019). The instrument given in TCRdb is Illumina HiSeq 1500. TCRdb passed the public sequencing reads through fastp at Q25 and MiXCR, retaining productive beta sequences. Rows are combined by CDR3 protein, so each entry shows the most common genes and DNA. This sample has 680,000 or so distinct CDR3 sequences in its table, and about 30% of those were observed once. The top ten constitute around a sixth of the sample. The treatment or condition label on this specimen signifies: in vitro stimulation with specific CMV peptide epitopes to enrich CMV-specific T cells. Antigens for these TCRs are unknown. The material was cultured PBMCs, obtained from culture after CMV antigen stimulation. These receptors came from a human donor in good health (CMV status not recorded). Some clones in this sample may be carry-over from other donors' samples.

This sequence joins TRBV18 and TRBJ2-7, with 8 bases that match TRBD2. Per the germline V gene, CDR1 is KGHSH and CDR2 is LQKENI. The junction had 6 bases not matched to a gene; V was cut back by 6 bases and J by 5 bases. This CDR3 region has 13 residues. The CDR3 sequence: CASSPASGHEQYF. The CDR3 coding sequence is TGTGCCAGCTCTCCGGCTAGCGGGCACGAGCAGTACTTC.

This clonotype was detected a few times. The chain is built from TRBV12-3 or TRBV12-4 and TRBJ1-6; D call uncertain. V lost 1 base, J lost 16 bases, and 8 bases lay in between. The CDR3 is 11 residues long. In DNA, the CDR3 is TGTGCCAGCAGTTTAGGAGGTTATCTCCACTTT. Encoded protein: CASSLGGYLHF.

The chain links TRBV19 to TRBJ1-1; TRBD1 is a possible D gene (6 bases). Germline CDR1 reads LNHDA; CDR2 reads SQIVND (reference sequence). The CDR3 length is 16 residues. Trimming removed 3 bases at V and 0 bases at J, with 14 bases between. The CDR3 protein is CASSIDPDRLNTEAFF. Written as DNA, the CDR3 is TGTGCCAGTAGTATTGACCCGGACAGACTGAACACTGAAGCTTTCTTT.

The chain links TRBV12-3 or TRBV12-4 to TRBJ2-3; 7 bases match TRBD2. V lost 7 bases to trimming and J lost 3 bases; unmatched junction nucleotides: 4. The CDR3 loop spans 13 amino acids. In nucleotides, the CDR3 is TGTGCCAGCATCACGGGGGGAACAGATACGCAGTATTTT. The encoded protein is CASITGGTDTQYF.

This sequence joins TRBV2 and TRBJ2-7; 8 nucleotides line up with TRBD2. J lost 9 bases, V lost 7 bases, and 5 bases had no gene match. Germline CDR1 reads SNHLY; CDR2 reads FYNNEI. This CDR3 is built from 11 residues. The CDR3 loop reads CASTLRGGQYF. DNA of the CDR3: TGTGCCAGCACCCTCCGGGGGGGGCAGTACTTC. Complete variable domain (other parts from reference TRBV2 and TRBJ2-7): EPEVTQTPSHQVTQMGQEVILRCVPISNHLYFYWYRQILGQKVEFLVSFYNNEISEKSEIFDDQFSVERPDGSNFTLKIRSTKLEDSAMYFCASTLRGGQYFGPGTRLTVT.

V is TRBV9 and J is TRBJ1-2; D remains ambiguous. Germline lookup yields CDR1 SGDLS and CDR2 YYNGEE. The CDR3 is 13 amino acids. V shed 3 bases and J shed 2 bases, with 8 bases lying between them. The CDR3 is CASSAQINYGYTF. As DNA, the CDR3 is TGTGCCAGCAGCGCTCAGATCAACTATGGCTACACCTTC.

Only a few counts were recorded for this clonotype. The chain links TRBV7-8 to TRBJ1-4; the D is unclear. Trimming removed 2 bases from V and 4 bases from J, with 23 bases in between. CDR1 is SGHVS and CDR2 is FQNEAQ in the germline V gene. The CDR3 loop spans 19 amino acids. The CDR3 reads CASSLSPKHRLHDNEKLFF. The CDR3 DNA sequence: TGTGCCAGCAGCTTATCTCCCAAACACAGATTGCACGATAATGAAAAACTGTTTTTT.

The gene calls are TRBV11-2 and TRBJ2-7, with 11 nucleotides matching TRBD2. CDR1 is SGHAT and CDR2 is FQNNGV in the germline V gene. This CDR3 region has 15 residues. V gave up 8 bases and J gave up 0 bases; unmatched junction bases: 6. The CDR3 is CASRSTSGGSYEQYF. The CDR3 DNA follows: TGTGCCAGCCGATCCACTAGCGGGGGCTCCTACGAGCAGTACTTC.

This clonotype occurred a few times. This rearrangement joins TRBV11-2 to TRBJ2-4; TRBD1 agrees at 7 bases. The CDR3 is 16 amino acids. Losses at the gene ends were 5 bases for V and 3 bases for J; bases not matched to a gene: 10. Germline CDR1 SGHAT, CDR2 FQNNGV. This chain's CDR3 is CASSHLRDSFKNIQYF. CDR3 nucleotide sequence: TGTGCCAGCAGCCACCTCCGGGACAGCTTCAAAAACATTCAGTACTTC.

This clonotype was observed many times. This chain links TRBV7-2 with TRBJ2-3, with D unclear. CDR3 size: 11 residues. Germline V gene data show CDR1 as SGHTA and CDR2 as FQGNSA. V lost 6 bases, J lost 1 base, and 2 bases lay in between. Here the CDR3 reads CASRGTDTQYF. In DNA form, the CDR3 reads TGTGCCAGCAGGGGCACAGATACGCAGTATTTT.

The chain couples TRBV18 to TRBJ2-5, with unresolved D. This CDR3 is 16 amino acids long. Germline V gene data show CDR1 as KGHSH and CDR2 as LQKENI. V lost 0 bases to trimming and J lost 1 base, with 12 bases between them. DNA of the CDR3: TGTGCCAGCTCACCACCGTTCCAGGCCCTCCAAGAGACCCAGTACTTC. Translating gives CASSPPFQALQETQYF. Filled out from reference TRBV18 and TRBJ2-5, the complete variable domain reads NAGVMQNPRHLVRRRGQEARLRCSPMKGHSHVYWYRQLPEEGLKFMVYLQKENIIDESGMPKERFSAEFPKEGPSILRIQQVVRGDSAAYFCASSPPFQALQETQYFGPGTRLLVL.

There are a few counts of this clonotype. This chain connects TRBV11-2 to TRBJ2-2, with D unclear. Germline V gene sequence: CDR1 SGHAT, CDR2 FQNNGV. The length of the CDR3 is 14 residues. V was trimmed by 0 bases and J by 6 bases, leaving 8 bases between them. The CDR3 here is CASSLDFVAGELFF. CDR3 nucleotide sequence: TGTGCCAGCAGCTTAGATTTTGTTGCCGGGGAGCTGTTTTTT.

The chain joins TRBV7-4 to TRBJ2-1; 7 positions match TRBD2. Germline V gives CDR1 SGHVT, CDR2 SQSDAQ. J lost 9 bases, V lost 3 bases, and 11 bases had no gene match. The CDR3 spans 15 residues. CDR3 residues: CASSLRTSPYAEQFF. CDR3 in DNA: TGTGCCAGCAGCTTGAGGACTAGTCCGTACGCTGAGCAGTTCTTC.

In its sample, this clonotype was seen many times. The gene calls are TRBV12-3 or TRBV12-4 and TRBJ2-3; 12 bases are shared with TRBD2. J was trimmed by 7 bases and V by 7 bases; bases with no gene match: 9. The CDR3 is 15 amino acids. CDR3 loop: CASISSGRAPHTQYF. The DNA for the CDR3 is TGTGCCAGCATTTCTAGCGGGAGGGCACCACATACGCAGTATTTT.

The gene calls are TRBV27 and TRBJ2-5, with TRBD2 matching 15 bases. V was pared by 6 bases and J by 2 bases, with 7 bases of the junction left unmatched. Germline V gene data show CDR1 as MNHEY and CDR2 as SMNVEV (reference sequence). The CDR3 runs 17 residues. CDR3 sequence reads: CASRRGTSGGTQETQYF. The CDR3 DNA sequence: TGTGCCAGCAGAAGAGGGACTAGCGGGGGGACTCAAGAGACCCAGTACTTC.

This clonotype was observed a few times. The chain has TRBV12-3 or TRBV12-4 and TRBJ1-2; TRBD1 might be the D (6 bases). This CDR3 has 14 residues. V lost 3 bases and J lost 2, with 10 bases in between. The CDR3 DNA reads TGTGCCAGCAGTTTTTGGCAGGGGAACTATGGCTACACCTTC. Encoded protein: CASSFWQGNYGYTF.

This clonotype was seen repeatedly, ten times or more. V is TRBV20-1 and J is TRBJ1-2; TRBD1 might be the D (6 bases). The CDR3 is 16 residues long. Germline loops: CDR1 DFQATT, CDR2 SNEGSKA (reference sequence). Trimming left V 3 bases short and J 8 bases short, with 25 bases between. CDR3 bases: TGCAGTGCTAGTCGAGGGGGTGGCGGTCTTGTTATGGGCTACACCTTC. This gives the protein CSASRGGGGLVMGYTF.

The chain employs TRBV7-2 and TRBJ2-1; unclear D gene. Trimming left V 8 bases short and J 9 bases short, with 17 bases between. The V gene's germline CDR1 is SGHTA and CDR2 FQGNSA. The CDR3 has 13 amino acids. As DNA, the CDR3 is TGTGCCAGCGGCCCTCTGAGCTCGGGTGAGCAGTTCTTC. Translation: CASGPLSSGEQFF.

This clonotype was detected a few times. The chain links TRBV27 to TRBJ2-1; D is undetermined. This CDR3 contains 11 residues. The germline V gene encodes CDR1 MNHEY and CDR2 SMNVEV (reference sequence). V gave up 6 bases and J gave up 9 bases, with 9 bases separating them. CDR3 sequence: CASRMASEQFF. The DNA of the CDR3 is TGTGCCAGCAGGATGGCGAGTGAGCAGTTCTTC.

The chain carries TRBV15 and TRBJ2-7; D gene uncertain. The CDR3 has 14 amino acids. V lost 1 base and J 3 bases, leaving 10 bases between the germline ends. Per germline, CDR1 LNHNV and CDR2 YYDKDF (reference sequence). The CDR3 DNA follows: TGTGCCACCAGCAGAGCAAAAAGGGACTACGAGCAGTACTTC. This encodes CATSRAKRDYEQYF. Drawing the rest from reference TRBV15 and TRBJ2-7, the complete variable domain is DAMVIQNPRYQVTQFGKPVTLSCSQTLNHNVMYWYQQKSSQAPKLLFHYYDKDFNNEADTPDNFQSRRPNTSFCFLDIRSPGLGDTAMYLCATSRAKRDYEQYFGPGTRLTVT.

The chain joins TRBV7-6 to TRBJ2-7, with a weak D call TRBD2 (7 bases). Per germline, CDR1 SGHVS and CDR2 FNYEAQ. V lost 5 bases and J 6 bases, leaving 17 bases between the germline ends. This CDR3 contains 14 residues. CDR3 sequence: CASSLHRGGGEQYF. As DNA, the CDR3 is TGTGCCAGCAGCCTTCATAGGGGGGGAGGCGAGCAGTACTTC.

This clonotype was detected only a few times. This chain uses TRBV6-6 with TRBJ1-1; 7 bases fit TRBD1. Germline lookup yields CDR1 MNHNY and CDR2 SVGAGI (reference sequence). This CDR3 spans 14 amino acids. V shed 8 bases and J 0 bases; nucleotides not matched to a gene: 6. This CDR3 reads CASLDRIVNTEAFF. The CDR3 DNA reads TGTGCCAGCCTGGACAGGATTGTGAACACTGAAGCTTTCTTT.

This clonotype came up a few times. The chain recombines TRBV28 with TRBJ2-3, with D possibly being TRBD2 (6 bases). This CDR3 is built from 17 residues. V was trimmed by 3 bases and J by 1 base, leaving 17 bases between them. CDR1 and CDR2 (germline): MDHEN, SYDVKM. CDR3 protein: CASSLTVSSGRTDTQYF. As DNA, the CDR3 is TGTGCCAGCAGTTTGACTGTGAGTAGCGGTCGCACAGATACGCAGTATTTT.

This clonotype was detected ten times or more. The chain is built from TRBV7-2 and TRBJ1-1, with D maybe TRBD1 (5 bases). The germline V gene has CDR1 SGHTA and CDR2 FQGNSA. The length of the CDR3 is 13 residues. V was clipped by 1 base and J by 6 bases, with 9 bases between them. CDR3 coding DNA: TGTGCCAGCAGCTTAGGACAGTTTCCTGAAGCTTTCTTT. Encoded protein: CASSLGQFPEAFF.

This clonotype occurred a few times. The chain recombines TRBV19 with TRBJ2-5; 10 bases are a match to TRBD1. V shed 4 bases, J shed 5 bases, and the junction held 13 bases outside the gene matches. CDR1 LNHDA and CDR2 SQIVND come from the germline V gene (reference sequence). The CDR3 length is 17 residues. The CDR3 nucleotides read TGTGCCAGTAGTACCCTCCCCGGGACAGGGGAGAGGGAGACCCAGTACTTC. Translating it yields CASSTLPGTGERETQYF. The full variable domain, in which reference TRBV19 and TRBJ2-5 provide the parts outside the CDR3, is DGGITQSPKYLFRKEGQNVTLSCEQNLNHDAMYWYRQDPGQGLRLIYYSQIVNDFQKGDIAEGYSVSREKKESFPLTVTSAQKNPTAFYLCASSTLPGTGERETQYFGPGTRLLVL.

J is TRBJ1-2 and V is TRBV6-2 or TRBV6-3, with a possible D match to TRBD1 (5 bases). From germline, CDR1 is MNHEY and CDR2 SVGEGT. V lost 6 bases and J lost 4, with 24 bases in between. This CDR3 is built from 17 residues. The CDR3 reads CASRGDDLLIFGYGYTF. Written as DNA, the CDR3 is TGTGCCAGCAGAGGGGACGACCTCCTGATATTTGGCTATGGCTACACCTTC.

V is TRBV15 and J is TRBJ2-1, with 11 positions matching TRBD2. Trimming cost V 1 base and J 5 bases; bases outside gene matches: 1. CDR1 is LNHNV and CDR2 is YYDKDF in the germline V gene (reference sequence). CDR3 length: 15 amino acids. CDR3 bases: TGTGCCACCAGCAGAGGGACTAGCGGGCACAATGAGCAGTTCTTC. It is translated as CATSRGTSGHNEQFF.

The chain links TRBV15 to TRBJ2-3; TRBD2 agrees at 7 bases. The CDR3 runs 17 residues. The V segment lost 0 bases and the J segment 2 bases; nucleotides outside the gene matches: 8. Per germline, CDR1 LNHNV and CDR2 YYDKDF (reference sequence). The DNA of the CDR3 is TGTGCCACCAGCAGAGATTTACCGGGGGGAAACACAGATACGCAGTATTTT. Amino acid sequence: CATSRDLPGGNTDTQYF.